The 4 T cell receptor beta chains below come from one sample, sequenced in a study of T cell repertoires in cytomegalovirus infection. Each CDR3 protein gets one entry after TCRdb re-called the reads with MiXCR. Among 680,000 or so distinct CDR3 sequences, 35% were seen once, and the ten largest hold roughly 2.8%. Sequencing was carried out using PBMCs. The receptor source for this set is a human donor in good health (CMV status not recorded). Some clones in this sample may be carry-over from other donors' samples.

The V gene is TRBV5-1, the J gene TRBJ1-2, with 7 positions matching TRBD1. The CDR3 is 14 residues long. Germline values: CDR1 SGHRS, CDR2 YFSETQ. J lost 7 bases, V lost 4 bases, and 10 bases had no gene match. The CDR3 spells CASSVGDRVSGYTF. DNA for the CDR3: TGCGCCAGCAGCGTTGGTGACAGGGTCTCTGGCTACACCTTC.

Of note for this clonotype: A single base separates this from a much larger clone, so it may be a read error. This chain joins TRBV6-6 and TRBJ1-6; D uncertain. This CDR3 comprises 13 residues. Germline V gene data show CDR1 as MNHNY and CDR2 as SVGAGI (reference sequence). In DNA form, the CDR3 reads TGTGCCAGCAGTTTGGTCAGCGATTCACGCCTCCACTTT. Translation gives CASSLVSDSRLHF.

This clonotype has more than one count but fewer than ten. The J gene is TRBJ1-1, the V gene TRBV6-6, with D hard to call. Trimming took 6 bases from V and 3 from J, leaving 8 bases between them. The length of the CDR3 is 12 residues. CDR1 and CDR2 (germline): MNHNY, SVGAGI (reference sequence). The CDR3 DNA reads as TGTGCCAGCAGGGACGAAGACACTGAAGCTTTCTTT. This encodes CASRDEDTEAFF.

This clonotype was seen just once. The J gene is TRBJ1-5, the V gene TRBV27; no reliable D call. The V end was cut by 3 bases, the J end by 7 bases, with 10 bases between. Germline V CDR1 and CDR2: MNHEY, SMNVEV (reference sequence). CDR3 size: 13 residues. This CDR3 is CASSLEPAQPQHF. The CDR3 coding sequence is TGTGCCAGCAGTTTGGAACCAGCCCAGCCCCAGCATTTT.